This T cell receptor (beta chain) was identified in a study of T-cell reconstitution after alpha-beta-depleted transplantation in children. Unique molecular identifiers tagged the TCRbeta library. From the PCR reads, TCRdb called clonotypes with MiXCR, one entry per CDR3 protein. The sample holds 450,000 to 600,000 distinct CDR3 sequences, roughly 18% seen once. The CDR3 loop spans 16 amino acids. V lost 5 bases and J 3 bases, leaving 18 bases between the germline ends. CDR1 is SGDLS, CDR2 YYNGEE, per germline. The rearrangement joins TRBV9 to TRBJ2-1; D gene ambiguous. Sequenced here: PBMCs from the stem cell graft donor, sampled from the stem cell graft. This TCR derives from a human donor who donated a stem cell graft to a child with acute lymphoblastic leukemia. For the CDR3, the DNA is TGTGCCAGCAGTCGGATAGGCCAACGATACTACAATGAGCAGTTCTTC. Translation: CASSRIGQRYYNEQFF.